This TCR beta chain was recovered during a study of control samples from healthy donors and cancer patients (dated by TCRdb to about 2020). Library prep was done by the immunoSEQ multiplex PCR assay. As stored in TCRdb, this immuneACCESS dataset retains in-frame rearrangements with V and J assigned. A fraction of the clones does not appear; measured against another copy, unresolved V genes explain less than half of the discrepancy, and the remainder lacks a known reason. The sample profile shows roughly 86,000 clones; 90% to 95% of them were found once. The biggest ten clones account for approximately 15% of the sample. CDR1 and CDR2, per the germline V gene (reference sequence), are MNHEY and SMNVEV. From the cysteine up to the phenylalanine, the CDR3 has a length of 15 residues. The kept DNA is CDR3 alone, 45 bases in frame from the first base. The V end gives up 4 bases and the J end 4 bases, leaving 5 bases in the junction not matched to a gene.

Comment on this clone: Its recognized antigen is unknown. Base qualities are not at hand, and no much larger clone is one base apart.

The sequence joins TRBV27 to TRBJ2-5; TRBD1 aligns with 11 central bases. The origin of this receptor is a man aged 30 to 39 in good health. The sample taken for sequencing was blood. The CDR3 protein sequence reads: CASSSGQGARETQYF. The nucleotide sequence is TGTGCCAGCAGTTCCGGACAGGGGGCCCGAGAGACCCAGTACTTC.